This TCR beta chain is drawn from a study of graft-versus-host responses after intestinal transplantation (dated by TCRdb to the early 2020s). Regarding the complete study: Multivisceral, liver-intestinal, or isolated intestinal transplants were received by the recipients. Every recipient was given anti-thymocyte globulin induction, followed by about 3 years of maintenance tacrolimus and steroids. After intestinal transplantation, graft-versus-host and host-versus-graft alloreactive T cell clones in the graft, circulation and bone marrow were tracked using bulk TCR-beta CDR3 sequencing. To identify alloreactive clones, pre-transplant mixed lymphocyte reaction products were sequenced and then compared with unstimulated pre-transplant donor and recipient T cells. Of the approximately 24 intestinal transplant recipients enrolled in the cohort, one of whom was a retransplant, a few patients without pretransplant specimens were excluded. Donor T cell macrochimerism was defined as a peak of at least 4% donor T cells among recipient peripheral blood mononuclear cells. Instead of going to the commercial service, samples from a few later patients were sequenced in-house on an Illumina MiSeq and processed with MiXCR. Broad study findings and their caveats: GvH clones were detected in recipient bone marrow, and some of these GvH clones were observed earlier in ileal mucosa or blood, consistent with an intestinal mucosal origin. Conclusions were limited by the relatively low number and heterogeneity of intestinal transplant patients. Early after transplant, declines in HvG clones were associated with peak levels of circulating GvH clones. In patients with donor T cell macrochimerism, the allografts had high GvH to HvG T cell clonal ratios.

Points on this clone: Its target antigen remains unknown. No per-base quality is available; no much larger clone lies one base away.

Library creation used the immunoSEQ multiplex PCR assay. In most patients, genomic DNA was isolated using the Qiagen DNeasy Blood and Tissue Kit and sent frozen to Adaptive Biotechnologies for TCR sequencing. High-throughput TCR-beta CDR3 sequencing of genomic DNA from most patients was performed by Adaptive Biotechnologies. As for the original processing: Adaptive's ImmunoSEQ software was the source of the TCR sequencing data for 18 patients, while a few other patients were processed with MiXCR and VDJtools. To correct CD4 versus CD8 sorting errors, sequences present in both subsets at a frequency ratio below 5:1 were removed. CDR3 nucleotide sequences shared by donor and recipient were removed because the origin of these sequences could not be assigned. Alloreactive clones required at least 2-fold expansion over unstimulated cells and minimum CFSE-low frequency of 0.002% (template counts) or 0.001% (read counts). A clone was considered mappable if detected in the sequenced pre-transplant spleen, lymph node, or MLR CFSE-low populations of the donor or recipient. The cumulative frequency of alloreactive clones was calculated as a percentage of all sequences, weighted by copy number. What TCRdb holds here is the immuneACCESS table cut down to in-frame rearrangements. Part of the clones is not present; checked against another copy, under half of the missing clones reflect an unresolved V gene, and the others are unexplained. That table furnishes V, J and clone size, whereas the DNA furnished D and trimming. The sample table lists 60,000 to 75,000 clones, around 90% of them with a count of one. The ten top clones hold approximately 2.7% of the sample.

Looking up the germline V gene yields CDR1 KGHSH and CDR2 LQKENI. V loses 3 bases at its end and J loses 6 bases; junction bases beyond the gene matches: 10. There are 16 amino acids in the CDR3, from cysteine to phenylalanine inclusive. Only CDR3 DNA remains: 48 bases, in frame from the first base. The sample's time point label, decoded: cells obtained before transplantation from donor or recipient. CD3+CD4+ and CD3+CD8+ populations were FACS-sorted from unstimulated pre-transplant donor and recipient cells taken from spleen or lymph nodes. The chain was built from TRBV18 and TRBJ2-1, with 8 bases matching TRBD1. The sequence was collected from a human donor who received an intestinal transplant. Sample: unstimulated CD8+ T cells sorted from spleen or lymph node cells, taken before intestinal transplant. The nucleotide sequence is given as TGTGCCAGCTCACCCTTCGACAGGGGAGGACGCAATGAGCAGTTCTTC. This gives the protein CASSPFDRGGRNEQFF.